This passage covers 32 T cell receptor beta chains from one sample sequenced in a study of T cell repertoires in cytomegalovirus infection. What these receptors recognize is not known. MiXCR, run by TCRdb on the reads, gives a single entry per CDR3 protein. The sample lists roughly 500,000 distinct CDR3 sequences, about 33% seen once, with 15% to 20% in the top ten. The source material was cultured PBMCs, sampled from culture after CMV antigen stimulation. Receptors originate from a human donor in good health (CMV status not recorded). Some clones in this sample may be carry-over from other donors' samples.

The rearrangement joins TRBV7-2 to TRBJ1-2, with 9 bases that match TRBD1. This CDR3 spans 19 amino acids. With V trimmed by 5 bases and J by 3 bases, 19 bases remained unmatched. The germline CDR1 and CDR2 sequences are SGHTA and FQGNSA. The CDR3 reads CASSRGTGGNRPEDYGYTF. DNA for the CDR3: TGTGCCAGCAGCCGCGGAACAGGGGGCAACCGGCCGGAGGACTATGGCTACACCTTC.

The chain has TRBV6-1 and TRBJ1-2; tentative D call: TRBD1 (6 bases). Germline V gene sequence: CDR1 MNHNS, CDR2 SASEGT. This CDR3 spans 15 amino acids. Trimming cost V 5 bases and J 8 bases, with 21 bases left between them. The CDR3 here is CASSYGGGWVSGYTF. CDR3 sequence (DNA): TGTGCCAGCAGTTACGGCGGGGGCTGGGTGAGCGGCTACACCTTC.

The gene calls are TRBV29-1 and TRBJ2-5, with D perhaps TRBD1 or TRBD2 (5 bases each). Germline CDR1 and CDR2: SQVTM and ANQGSEA. The CDR3 has 14 amino acids. Trimming took 1 base from V and 5 from J, leaving 14 bases between them. This CDR3 is CSVEAMRGAETQYF. The DNA for the CDR3 is TGCAGCGTTGAAGCAATGAGAGGGGCGGAGACCCAGTACTTC.

The V and J genes are TRBV4-3 and TRBJ1-2, with 12 bases fitting TRBD1. CDR1 and CDR2 from the germline V gene are LGHNA and YSLEER. The CDR3 contains 17 residues. The junction had 5 bases not matched to a gene; V was cut back by 0 bases and J by 3 bases. CDR3 in DNA: TGCGCCAGCAGCCAAGAGGCAGGGACAGGGGGCTACTATGGCTACACCTTC. As protein: CASSQEAGTGGYYGYTF.

The rearrangement links TRBV20-1 to TRBJ1-5, with TRBD1 matching over 8 bases. This CDR3 is built from 15 residues. CDR1 is DFQATT, CDR2 SNEGSKA, per germline (reference sequence). J gave up 4 bases and V 5 bases, and 10 bases lay outside the gene matches. The CDR3 here is CSALRGQGVNQPQHF. For the CDR3, the DNA is TGCAGTGCTCTTCGAGGACAGGGTGTAAATCAGCCCCAGCATTTT.

The table lists this clonotype with a few counts. This chain joins TRBV6-2 or TRBV6-3 and TRBJ2-1; TRBD2 matches at 10 bases. Germline CDR1 is MNHEY and CDR2 is SVGEGT. The CDR3 covers 14 residues. V lost 0 bases to trimming and J lost 8 bases; unmatched junction nucleotides: 1. The CDR3 DNA reads TGTGCCAGCAGTTACTCCGGGACTAGCGATGAGCAGTTCTTC. It yields the protein CASSYSGTSDEQFF.

This clonotype has ten or more counts. The chain is built from TRBV7-2 and TRBJ1-1, with 7 nucleotides matching TRBD1. This CDR3 has 13 amino acids. V shed 6 bases, J shed 3 bases, and the junction held 4 bases outside the gene matches. Germline CDR1 and CDR2: SGHTA and FQGNSA. In DNA, the CDR3 is TGTGCCAGCAGTCCCAGGGGGTACACTGAAGCTTTCTTT. Amino acids: CASSPRGYTEAFF.

The chain is built from TRBV12-3 or TRBV12-4 and TRBJ2-7; a possible D gene is TRBD1 (5 bases). V was shortened by 5 bases and J by 2 bases, with 13 bases between the two germline ends. The CDR3 runs 14 residues. The CDR3 region has the DNA TGTGCCAGCAGTCCCACCGACAGACCCTACGAGCAGTACTTC. Protein: CASSPTDRPYEQYF.

The chain combines TRBV28 with TRBJ2-7; D possibly corresponds to TRBD2 (5 bases). V was pared by 3 bases and J by 0 bases, with 12 bases between. CDR3 size: 15 residues. CDR1 is MDHEN and CDR2 is SYDVKM in the germline V gene. CDR3 sequence: CASSFSDYSSYEQYF. CDR3 DNA: TGTGCCAGCAGTTTCTCCGACTACTCCTCCTACGAGCAGTACTTC.

Here the CDR3 reads CASSLTGTGLNTEAFF. CDR3 DNA sequence: TGTGCCAGCAGCCTTACCGGGACAGGATTGAACACTGAAGCTTTCTTT. The chain is built from TRBV2 and TRBJ1-1; 8 bases fit TRBD1. Germline V gene sequence: CDR1 SNHLY, CDR2 FYNNEI. V gave up 6 bases and J gave up 0 bases; unmatched junction bases: 9. This CDR3 is built from 16 residues.

This clonotype has more than one count but fewer than ten. The chain joins TRBV6-1 to TRBJ2-7, with 8 bases that match TRBD1. CDR3 length equals 17 residues. Germline values: CDR1 MNHNS, CDR2 SASEGT. V lost 0 bases, J lost 5 bases, and 12 bases stayed unmatched. CDR3 nucleotides: TGTGCCAGCAGTGAAGCCCGCCCTGGCAGGGGGCGTAACGAGCAGTACGTC. This encodes CASSEARPGRGRNEQYV.

The chain recombines TRBV7-2 with TRBJ2-1, with 9 nucleotides matching TRBD2. The CDR3 consists of 15 residues. Germline CDR1 SGHTA, CDR2 FQGNSA. J gave up 9 bases and V 3 bases, and 9 bases lay outside the gene matches. The CDR3 nucleotides are TGTGCCAGCAGCTTCTCTAGCGGGATGAGAGGTGAGCAGTTCTTC. This encodes CASSFSSGMRGEQFF.

V gene TRBV7-9 combines with J gene TRBJ2-7, with unresolved D. CDR1 and CDR2 from the germline V gene are SEHNR and FQNEAQ (reference sequence). The CDR3 is 10 residues long. V was cut by 8 bases and J by 3 bases, with 5 bases left in between. DNA of the CDR3: TGTGCCAGCGGAAACTACGAGCAGTACGTC. It yields the protein CASGNYEQYV.

This clonotype was picked up many times. The V call is TRBV7-2, the J call TRBJ2-5, with 8 bases fitting TRBD2. Germline assignment: CDR1 SGHTA and CDR2 FQGNSA. CDR3 size: 18 residues. J lost 5 bases, V lost 3 bases, and 17 bases had no gene match. CDR3: CASSFADQSAAGVETQYF. Here the CDR3 DNA reads TGTGCCAGCAGCTTCGCCGACCAGTCTGCAGCGGGAGTTGAGACCCAGTACTTC.

This clonotype was observed a handful of times. V usage is TRBV7-2 and J usage is TRBJ2-7; D might be TRBD2 (6 bases). Between the trimmed V and J ends, which lost 2 bases and 2 bases, there was a span of 13 bases. Germline V lookup: CDR1 SGHTA, CDR2 FQGNSA. The CDR3 is 15 residues long. CDR3 protein: CASSLIPGEAYEQYV. CDR3 nucleotide sequence: TGTGCCAGCAGCTTAATCCCGGGAGAAGCCTACGAGCAGTACGTC.

This clonotype appeared a few times. The V gene is TRBV7-2, the J gene TRBJ2-3; 10 positions match TRBD2. The V gene's germline CDR1 is SGHTA and CDR2 FQGNSA. This CDR3 has 14 residues. The trim removed 5 bases at V and 4 bases at J, leaving 3 bases unmatched. CDR3 sequence (DNA): TGTGCCAGCAGCCAAGGACTAGCGGCAGATACGCAGTATTTT. It translates to CASSQGLAADTQYF. The variable domain in full, completed from reference TRBV7-2 and TRBJ2-3, reads GAGVSQSPSNKVTEKGKDVELRCDPISGHTALYWYRQSLGQGLEFLIYFQGNSAPDKSGLPSDRFSAERTGGSVSTLTIQRTQQEDSAVYLCASSQGLAADTQYFGPGTRLTVL.

This clonotype was found a few times. The V and J genes are TRBV20-1 and TRBJ1-1, with D possibly being TRBD1 (5 bases). Per germline, CDR1 DFQATT and CDR2 SNEGSKA (reference sequence). Deletions cut 0 bases from V and 5 bases from J, with 16 bases between. This CDR3 contains 15 residues. The CDR3 nucleotides read TGCAGTGCTAGAGACAGGGTCGGGTGGGAGACTGAAGCTTTCTTT. The encoded protein is CSARDRVGWETEAFF.

The chain couples TRBV25-1 to TRBJ1-2; D remains unclear. V gave up 1 base and J gave up 6 bases, with 12 bases separating them. The CDR3 is made up of 14 amino acids. Looked up from germline, CDR1 is MGHDK and CDR2 is SYGVNS. The CDR3 here is CASSESRRADGYTF. The CDR3, as DNA: TGTGCCAGCAGTGAATCCAGGAGGGCGGATGGCTACACCTTC.

This clonotype has at least ten counts. The J gene is TRBJ2-2, the V gene TRBV7-6; no clear D gene. The CDR3 has 14 amino acids. CDR1 is SGHVS, CDR2 FNYEAQ, per germline. V lost 1 base to trimming and J lost 5 bases, with 8 bases between them. The CDR3 nucleotides read TGTGCCAGCAGCTTAGGGGCACAAACCGGGGAGCTGTTTTTT. Its translation is CASSLGAQTGELFF.

The rearrangement links TRBV5-6 to TRBJ2-5; D may be TRBD1 (6 bases). This CDR3 has 15 residues. Germline values: CDR1 SGHDT, CDR2 YYEEEE. V was cut by 4 bases and J by 5 bases, with 18 bases left in between. CDR3 residues: CASSNRVGPWETQYF. The CDR3 nucleotides are TGTGCCAGCAGCAACAGGGTAGGCCCATGGGAGACCCAGTACTTC.

This clonotype was detected a few times. V gene TRBV4-1 combines with J gene TRBJ2-1; 9 bases fit TRBD2. The CDR3 has 16 amino acids. Looked up from germline, CDR1 is MGHRA and CDR2 is YSYEKL. The J segment lost 8 bases and the V segment lost 1 base, leaving 9 bases of the junction unmatched. The CDR3 bases are TGCGCCAGCAGCCAAGTAGCGGGAGCGTTCAACGATGAGCAGTTCTTC. Translating gives CASSQVAGAFNDEQFF.

In its sample, this clonotype was seen many times. This chain connects TRBV7-2 to TRBJ2-5, with TRBD2 matching over 7 bases. Germline loops: CDR1 SGHTA, CDR2 FQGNSA. With V trimmed by 3 bases and J by 2 bases, 3 bases remained unmatched. There are 14 residues in the CDR3. The CDR3 region is CASSFGLVQETQYF. DNA for the CDR3: TGTGCCAGCAGCTTCGGACTAGTTCAAGAGACCCAGTACTTC.

V is TRBV7-2 and J is TRBJ2-3; D is unresolved. In germline, CDR1 is SGHTA, CDR2 FQGNSA. The CDR3 covers 13 residues. Trimming left V 0 bases short and J 5 bases short, with 6 bases between. The CDR3 reads CASSLALEDTQYF. In DNA, the CDR3 is TGTGCCAGCAGCTTAGCGCTAGAAGATACGCAGTATTTT.

This clonotype was counted between two and nine times. Here the CDR3 reads CASSTGASGTLYNEQFF. In DNA form, the CDR3 reads TGTGCCAGCAGCACAGGGGCTAGCGGGACCCTGTACAATGAGCAGTTCTTC. The chain carries TRBV11-3 and TRBJ2-1, with 9 bases that match TRBD2. Germline V lookup: CDR1 SGHNT, CDR2 YENEEA. Trimming removed 5 bases from V and 4 bases from J; junction bases left unmatched: 12. This CDR3 is built from 17 residues.

The chain employs TRBV24-1 and TRBJ2-1; TRBD1 agrees at 7 bases. Germline V gene data show CDR1 as KGHDR and CDR2 as SFDVKD. Germline trimming cut 12 bases from V and 4 bases from J; bases unmatched to any gene: 8. CDR3 length: 13 amino acids. The CDR3 DNA follows: TGTGCCGCCCAAGGGACAGTTTACAATGAGCAGTTCTTC. It specifies CAAQGTVYNEQFF.

V and J are TRBV6-1 and TRBJ1-1; D is perhaps TRBD1 (5 bases). Germline V CDR1 and CDR2: MNHNS, SASEGT. The CDR3 spans 16 residues. V was trimmed by 5 bases and J by 4 bases, leaving 20 bases between them. The CDR3 DNA is TGTGCCAGCAGTCCTACAACGCAGGGACTGGCCACTGAAGCTTTCTTT. Protein: CASSPTTQGLATEAFF.

The chain uses TRBV4-2 and TRBJ2-1; 9 nucleotides match TRBD2. J was trimmed by 3 bases and V by 1 base; bases with no gene match: 4. The length of the CDR3 is 16 residues. Germline-derived CDR1 and CDR2 are LGHNA and YNFKEQ. The DNA for the CDR3 is TGTGCCAGCAGCCAAGCGGAGACTAGCGGCTACAATGAGCAGTTCTTC. Translating it yields CASSQAETSGYNEQFF.

This chain links TRBV7-6 with TRBJ2-5, with D unresolved. Germline-derived CDR1 and CDR2 are SGHVS and FNYEAQ. This CDR3 is built from 13 residues. V dropped 7 bases and J dropped 1 base, with 10 bases sitting between them. The CDR3 coding sequence is TGTGCCAGCAACGACGGTGGCCAAGAGACCCAGTACTTC. This sequence encodes CASNDGGQETQYF.

This clonotype appeared a few times. This rearrangement joins TRBV28 to TRBJ2-4; 9 bases line up with TRBD2. V was pared by 3 bases and J by 0 bases, with 3 bases of the junction left unmatched. Germline-derived CDR1 and CDR2 are MDHEN and SYDVKM. CDR3 length equals 16 residues. The CDR3 loop is CASSLLLAGAKNIQYF. DNA for the CDR3: TGTGCCAGCAGTTTGTTACTAGCGGGAGCCAAAAACATTCAGTACTTC.

This clonotype appeared a few times. The chain carries TRBV9 and TRBJ2-1; 9 bases match TRBD2. V lost 0 bases and J lost 7; bases outside the gene matches: 8. Germline V CDR1 and CDR2: SGDLS, YYNGEE. The CDR3 consists of 16 residues. The CDR3 coding sequence is TGTGCCAGCAGCGTAGTGGCGGGAGGGCCGCAAAATGAGCAGTTCTTC. Translated: CASSVVAGGPQNEQFF. Full variable domain (remainder filled in from reference TRBV9 and TRBJ2-1): DSGVTQTPKHLITATGQRVTLRCSPRSGDLSVYWYQQSLDQGLQFLIQYYNGEERAKGNILERFSAQQFPDLHSELNLSSLELGDSALYFCASSVVAGGPQNEQFFGPGTRLTVL.

The CDR3 loop is CASGGGLNGYTF. CDR3 coding DNA: TGTGCCAGCGGCGGGGGGCTTAATGGCTACACCTTC. The genes are TRBV28 and TRBJ1-2; TRBD1 is a possible D gene (6 bases). V lost 8 bases and J lost 6, with 13 bases in between. The CDR3 has 12 amino acids. The germline V gene encodes CDR1 MDHEN and CDR2 SYDVKM.

This chain uses TRBV25-1 with TRBJ2-1; 7 bases agree with TRBD2. V lost 3 bases to trimming and J lost 4 bases; unmatched junction nucleotides: 6. Per the germline V gene, CDR1 is MGHDK and CDR2 is SYGVNS. The CDR3 contains 15 residues. The CDR3 loop reads CASSEGSSGYNEQFF. The DNA for the CDR3 is TGTGCCAGCAGTGAGGGGTCTAGCGGATACAATGAGCAGTTCTTC.